This T cell receptor beta chain was sequenced for a study of cytomegalovirus exposure and HLA in healthy donors. This clone was counted between two and nine times. The V end lost 5 bases, the J end lost 3 bases, and 19 bases lay between the germline ends. This CDR3 region has 16 residues. Per germline, CDR1 MNHNY and CDR2 SVGAGI (reference sequence). PCR amplification relied on 60 Vbeta primers (plus 13 Jbeta primers). Measured with immunoSEQ multiplex PCR; TCRdb has only the in-frame clones, and not every one. The sample includes fewer than 200,000 clones, roughly four fifths seen only once; the top ten take approximately 0.76%.

V gene TRBV6-6 combines with J gene TRBJ1-2; maybe TRBD1 (6 bases). The TCR was taken from a female donor in good health and CMV-seronegative. The sample consisted of PBMCs. For the CDR3, the DNA is TGTGCCAGCAGTCCCAGCGGGGGGCCGGTTCACTATGGCTACACCTTC. This translates into CASSPSGGPVHYGYTF.